What follows are 7 T cell receptor beta chains derived from one specimen sequenced in a study of shared clonotypes between healthy human individuals. Assay used: immunoSEQ multiplex PCR; TCRdb lists only in-frame clones, some missing. The sample shows about 2.1 million clones, approximately 94% of them seen only once. Naive-designated CD8 cells lacked CD45RO, were positively enriched for CCR7, and omitted terminally differentiated effector memory CD45RA+ cells. The sample was naive CD8+ T cells from PBMCs. Receptors originate from a young man in good health. Some clones in this sample may be carry-over from other donors' samples.

The V and J genes are TRBV6-6 and TRBJ1-5; perhaps TRBD1 as D (5 bases). Trimming took 11 bases from V and 3 from J, leaving 14 bases between them. Germline V lookup: CDR1 MNHNY, CDR2 SVGAGI (reference sequence). The length of the CDR3 is 13 residues. CDR3 residues: CAGATGFNQPQHF. Here the CDR3 DNA reads TGTGCCGGGGCTACAGGTTTCAATCAGCCCCAGCATTTT.

V and J are TRBV4-1 and TRBJ1-1; D call uncertain. V gave up 3 bases and J gave up 1 base, with 9 bases separating them. CDR1 MGHRA and CDR2 YSYEKL come from the germline V gene. The CDR3 sequence is 14 residues long. The CDR3 sequence is CASSHLGGNTEAFF. For the CDR3, the DNA is TGCGCCAGCAGCCACCTCGGCGGGAACACTGAAGCTTTCTTT.

The V call is TRBV4-3, the J call TRBJ2-1, with D possibly being TRBD2 (6 bases). CDR3 length: 16 residues. Germline-derived CDR1 and CDR2 are LGHNA and YSLEER. Trimming shortened V by 3 bases and J by 12 bases, and 24 bases separated the two germline ends. This CDR3 is CASSHGHAEGRRGQFF. CDR3 bases: TGCGCCAGCAGCCACGGTCACGCAGAGGGGAGGCGGGGGCAGTTCTTC.

The chain has TRBV28 and TRBJ2-1; 9 bases are shared with TRBD1. Germline CDR1 and CDR2: MDHEN and SYDVKM. The CDR3 runs 15 residues. The trim removed 4 bases at V and 7 bases at J, leaving 8 bases unmatched. The DNA of the CDR3 is TGTGCCAGCAGTTCGTACGGGACAGGGAGTAATGAGCAGTTCTTC. This sequence encodes CASSSYGTGSNEQFF.

The genes are TRBV7-6 and TRBJ1-1; D perhaps matches TRBD1 (5 bases). The CDR3 sequence is 13 residues long. The germline gives CDR1 SGHVS, CDR2 FNYEAQ. Trimming cost V 2 bases and J 5 bases, with 9 bases left between them. The CDR3 nucleotides are TGTGCCAGCAGCTTATCCTCAGGGACTGAAGCTTTCTTT. It yields the protein CASSLSSGTEAFF.

This sequence joins TRBV9 and TRBJ1-2; 7 nucleotides agree with TRBD1. Looked up from germline, CDR1 is SGDLS and CDR2 is YYNGEE. With 3 bases clipped from V and 4 bases from J, the junction kept 9 bases outside the gene matches. This CDR3 is 15 amino acids long. CDR3 nucleotide sequence: TGTGCCAGCAGCGGATACAGGGGATGGGGCTATGGCTACACCTTC. Translated, it gives CASSGYRGWGYGYTF.

The chain joins TRBV4-3 to TRBJ2-2, with D possibly matching TRBD2 (5 bases). This CDR3 is built from 14 residues. Trimming removed 6 bases at V and 5 bases at J, with 13 bases between. The V gene's germline CDR1 is LGHNA and CDR2 YSLEER. CDR3 sequence (DNA): TGCGCCAGCAGGTCTGCTCGGGGTACCGGGGAGCTGTTTTTT. Encoded protein: CASRSARGTGELFF.